The source of this TCR beta chain is a study of shared clonotypes between healthy human individuals. Study conclusions and caveats: Clonotypes shared by all four sorted-subset donors had higher generation probabilities than non-shared clonotypes. In four donors, around 5.5% of naive CD4 clonotypes appeared in common.

V was shortened by 6 bases and J by 1 base, with 13 bases between the two germline ends. From germline, CDR1 is LNHDA and CDR2 SQIVND (reference sequence). The CDR3 consists of 16 residues. Terminally differentiated effector memory CD45RA+ cells were excluded by CCR7 positive selection of CD45RO-negative cells. Assay used: immunoSEQ multiplex PCR; TCRdb lists only in-frame clones, some missing. This repertoire shows around 2.1 million clones, about 92% found once; its top ten account for approximately 1.7%. In regard to this clone: What it recognizes is unknown.

The origin of this receptor is a man aged 18 to 30 in good health. Some clones in this sample may be carry-over from other donors' samples. The gene calls are TRBV19 and TRBJ2-6; D possibly corresponds to TRBD1 (6 bases). Sequencing input: naive CD8+ T cells from PBMCs. CDR3 sequence (DNA): TGTGCCAGTAGGCATACAGGGATATCTGGGGCCAACGTCCTGACTTTC. Translating it yields CASRHTGISGANVLTF.